The rows below give T cell receptor beta chains drawn from one sample of a study of CD8+CD57+ T cells in acquired aplastic anemia. TCRdb used MiXCR to reprocess the reads, holding one entry per CDR3 protein. In the table there are 150,000 to 200,000 distinct CDR3 sequences, around 60% of which are singletons. The sequencing sample was made of sorted CD4+, CD8+, or CD8+CD57+ T cells (not recorded which) from PBMCs. The receptors derive from a human donor in good health. The CDR3 runs from the conserved cysteine through the conserved F or W. D genes are given only for firm matches. Expanded clones get a size class; other rows say once, few or many, or leave the size out.

J | size | V | D | DNA | CDR3
TRBJ1-4 | few | TRBV9 | NA | TGTGCCAGCAGCGGATCGAAGGGAACAGAACTGTTTTTT | CASSGSKGTELFF
TRBJ1-6 | NA | TRBV24-1 | NA | TGTGCCACCAGTGGGGGGGCAGGACCCCTCCACTTT | CATSGGAGPLHF
TRBJ2-3 | NA | TRBV24-1 | TRBD2 | TGTGCCACCAGTGACACTAGCGGGAGGTGGGGCACAGATACGCAGTATTTT | CATSDTSGRWGTDTQYF
TRBJ2-1 | many | TRBV7-9 | NA | TGTGCCAGCAGCCCCCCCTCCTACAATGAGCAGTTCTTC | CASSPPSYNEQFF
TRBJ2-7 | NA | TRBV29-1 | TRBD2 | TGCAGCGGCGGGACTAGCGCGGAACGGAGGGAGCAGTACTTC | CSGGTSAERREQYF
TRBJ2-7 | NA | TRBV7-6 | NA | TGTGCCAGCAGCTTAACGGATGACCTCTCCTACGAGCAGTACTTC | CASSLTDDLSYEQYF
TRBJ2-1 | NA | TRBV2 | NA | TGTGCCAGCAGTTATGGACAGACCTCCTACAATGAGCAGTTCTTC | CASSYGQTSYNEQFF
TRBJ2-3 | NA | TRBV6-6 | NA | TGTGCCAGCAGTTATGTTTCGGGGGCGGGAGATACGCAGTATTTT | CASSYVSGAGDTQYF
TRBJ1-2 | NA | TRBV6-6 | NA | TGTGCCAGCCACCCACATGATGTTACCAGGGTTTACTATGGCTACACCTTC | CASHPHDVTRVYYGYTF
TRBJ2-5 | NA | TRBV5-6 | NA | TGTGCCAGCAGCTTGGACCCCGGAGGGCAAGAGACCCAGTACTTC | CASSLDPGGQETQYF
TRBJ2-7 | NA | TRBV2 | TRBD2 | TGTGCCAGCAGTGACGGCGGGAGACCCTACGAGCAGTACTTC | CASSDGGRPYEQYF
TRBJ2-7 | many | TRBV13 | NA | TGTGCCAGCAGCGCAAATCAGGGTTACGAGCAGTACTTC | CASSANQGYEQYF
TRBJ1-2 | NA | TRBV9 | TRBD1 | TGTGCCAGCAGCGTCCAGACAGGGAACTATGGCTACACCTTC | CASSVQTGNYGYTF
TRBJ1-6 | NA | TRBV20-1 | NA | TGCAGTGCTAGAGATCCTGGGATGAGGAATTCACCCCTCCACTTT | CSARDPGMRNSPLHF
TRBJ2-3 | NA | TRBV7-9 | TRBD2 | TGTGCCAGCAGCTTAGGGGCGGGAGGGGCAGATACGCAGTATTTT | CASSLGAGGADTQYF
TRBJ2-6 | NA | TRBV7-3 | NA | TGTGCCAGCAGTTCATCTGCCACCTCTGGGGCCAACGTCCTGACTTTC | CASSSSATSGANVLTF
TRBJ1-1 | NA | TRBV20-1 | NA | TGCAGTGCTAGGAGGGTGTCCTTTATGAACACTGAAGCTTTCTTT | CSARRVSFMNTEAFF
TRBJ2-7 | few | TRBV14 | NA | TGTGCCAGCAGCCACGCAGGGCGGTACGAGCAGTACTTC | CASSHAGRYEQYF
TRBJ2-7 | NA | TRBV2 | NA | TGTACGACAGGCCTTGGGGCCTACGAGCAGTACTTC | CTTGLGAYEQYF
TRBJ2-7 | NA | TRBV24-1 | TRBD1 | TGTGCCACCAGTGGGGGACAGACCTACGAGCAGTACTTC | CATSGGQTYEQYF
TRBJ2-3 | NA | TRBV2 | TRBD2 | TGTGCCAGCAGCCTACGGCGGCGTAGCGGGGGAGGTAGCACAGATACGCAGTATTTT | CASSLRRRSGGGSTDTQYF
TRBJ2-7 | NA | TRBV20-1 | TRBD2 | TGCAGTGTGGTTCGGGAGGCGATCTCCTACGAGCAGTACTTC | CSVVREAISYEQYF
TRBJ2-3 | many | TRBV11-2 | NA | TGTGCCAGCAGCTTAGTTGGCGAAAATACGCAGTATTTT | CASSLVGENTQYF
TRBJ2-1 | NA | TRBV27 | NA | TGTGCCAGCAGCGAGCCCAGCTCCTACAATGAGCAGTTCTTC | CASSEPSSYNEQFF
TRBJ2-7 | few | TRBV7-3 | TRBD1 | TGTGCCAGCAGCGGACCGGGACAGGAGCAGTACTTC | CASSGPGQEQYF
TRBJ2-7 | many | TRBV5-1 | TRBD2 | TGCGCCAGCAGCTTGGGGCGGGAGGGCTACGAGCAGTACTTC | CASSLGREGYEQYF
TRBJ1-5 | NA | TRBV6-5 | NA | TGTGCCATCAGTGAGTCGTCCTCAAATCAGCCCCAGCATTTT | CAISESSSNQPQHF
TRBJ1-5 | once | TRBV7-9 | NA | TGTGCCAGCAGCTCCCAGCATTTT | CASSSQHF